The 19 T cell receptor beta chains given below trace back to one sample, sequenced in a study of shared clonotypes between healthy human individuals. TCRdb keeps only in-frame clones here, not all; method: immunoSEQ multiplex PCR. This sample has around 2.3 million clones, with 90% to 97% found just once. The sequencing input was naive CD4+ T cells sorted from blood. The sample's subset: CD45RA+ positively selected. These receptors all stem from a man aged 18 to 30 in good health.

The chain recombines TRBV19 with TRBJ1-5; no clear D gene. V lost 3 bases to trimming and J lost 7 bases, with 7 bases between them. CDR1 and CDR2 (germline): LNHDA, SQIVND (reference sequence). The CDR3 runs 12 residues. The DNA for the CDR3 is TGTGCCAGTAGTATGGGTCGGCAGCCCCAGCATTTT. Translated: CASSMGRQPQHF.

The V call is TRBV29-1, the J call TRBJ2-5, with TRBD2 matching 9 bases. Germline V gene sequence: CDR1 SQVTM, CDR2 ANQGSEA. The CDR3 is 16 amino acids. V shed 6 bases and J 2 bases; nucleotides not matched to a gene: 13. The CDR3, as DNA: TGCAGCGTATCCCGGGTTGGTAGCGGGGGACAAGAGACCCAGTACTTC. It encodes CSVSRVGSGGQETQYF.

DNA for the CDR3: TGTGCCTGGAGTGGTACTTCTACAGATACGCAGTATTTT. This codes for CAWSGTSTDTQYF. This rearrangement joins TRBV30 to TRBJ2-3; the D is unclear. V was trimmed by 1 base and J by 3 bases, leaving 8 bases between them. The CDR3 contains 13 residues. Germline CDR1 reads GTSNPN; CDR2 reads SVGIG (reference sequence).

The V call is TRBV14, the J call TRBJ1-2; D gene ambiguous. The V end was cut by 2 bases, the J end by 2 bases, with 6 bases between. Germline V gene sequence: CDR1 SGHDN, CDR2 FVKESK. This CDR3 contains 13 residues. The CDR3 here is CASSQSENYGYTF. The CDR3 nucleotides are TGTGCCAGCAGCCAATCAGAGAACTATGGCTACACCTTC.

The J gene is TRBJ1-1, the V gene TRBV5-1; 7 nucleotides match TRBD1. Germline loops: CDR1 SGHRS, CDR2 YFSETQ. V was clipped by 7 bases and J by 2 bases; unmatched bases: 17. The CDR3 loop spans 17 amino acids. In nucleotides, the CDR3 is TGCGCCAGCGCCCCTCTCCCGGGACAGACCCTTAACACTGAAGCTTTCTTT. Translation: CASAPLPGQTLNTEAFF.

This sequence joins TRBV18 and TRBJ1-3; no firm D call. The germline V gene encodes CDR1 KGHSH and CDR2 LQKENI. The V end lost 3 bases, the J end lost 8 bases, and 17 bases lay between the germline ends. The CDR3 contains 15 residues. The CDR3 DNA sequence: TGTGCCAGCTCACCTACCGGGCCCGGCCTAGACACCATATATTTT. Translated, it gives CASSPTGPGLDTIYF.

This clone came up once. The J gene is TRBJ2-3, the V gene TRBV5-4, with D possibly called TRBD1 or TRBD2 (5 bases each). Trimming took off 4 bases at V and 4 bases at J, with 16 bases between the two ends. This CDR3 has 15 residues. Germline lookup yields CDR1 SGHNT and CDR2 YYREEE (reference sequence). The CDR3 region has the DNA TGTGCCAGCAGCCCGCCTGGGACGCAGGCAGATACGCAGTATTTT. It codes for CASSPPGTQADTQYF.

The V gene is TRBV6-5, the J gene TRBJ2-7; TRBD2 aligns across 8 bases. J gave up 3 bases and V 2 bases, and 6 bases lay outside the gene matches. The V gene's germline CDR1 is MNHEY and CDR2 SVGAGI. This CDR3 has 15 residues. CDR3 sequence: CASSYMSSGVYEQYF. CDR3 nucleotide sequence: TGTGCCAGCAGTTACATGAGTAGCGGGGTCTACGAGCAGTACTTC.

In regard to this clone: Other DNA sequences in the sample encode the same CDR3. The chain combines TRBV18 with TRBJ1-1; D not certain. Germline V gives CDR1 KGHSH, CDR2 LQKENI. Trimming cost V 3 bases and J 0 bases, with 5 bases left between them. CDR3 length: 13 residues. In DNA, the CDR3 is TGTGCCAGCTCACCCGATATGAACACTGAAGCTTTCTTT. This codes for CASSPDMNTEAFF.

The genes are TRBV4-1 and TRBJ1-5; D not certain. CDR3 length equals 16 residues. Germline V gene data show CDR1 as MGHRA and CDR2 as YSYEKL. Trimming left V 0 bases short and J 0 bases short, with 9 bases between. In DNA form, the CDR3 reads TGCGCCAGCAGCCAAGATCACGGATATAGCAATCAGCCCCAGCATTTT. Translation: CASSQDHGYSNQPQHF.

This clone was seen just once. At the DNA level, this CDR3 is encoded by other sequences in the same sample as well. The chain recombines TRBV7-8 with TRBJ1-2; possible D gene TRBD1, 6 bases. This CDR3 contains 12 residues. Germline CDR1 is SGHVS and CDR2 is FQNEAQ. Trimming took off 1 base at V and 7 bases at J, with 7 bases between the two ends. CDR3 bases: TGTGCCAGCAGCTTAGAAGGGGGTGGCTACACCTTC. This encodes CASSLEGGGYTF.

This clone was seen just once. The V and J genes are TRBV27 and TRBJ1-3; 7 bases agree with TRBD1. The length of the CDR3 is 18 residues. V dropped 5 bases and J dropped 0; count of bases not matched to a gene: 13. CDR1 and CDR2 from the germline V gene are MNHEY and SMNVEV (reference sequence). CDR3 DNA: TGTGCCAGCAGTGAGGGGGACAGCTCAAACTACTCTGGAAACACCATATATTTT. It encodes CASSEGDSSNYSGNTIYF.

Details on this clone: Other DNA sequences in this specimen translate into the identical CDR3. The rearrangement links TRBV6-6 to TRBJ1-2; 7 nucleotides line up with TRBD1. This CDR3 spans 12 amino acids. V lost 5 bases and J lost 3; bases outside the gene matches: 0. Per germline, CDR1 MNHNY and CDR2 SVGAGI (reference sequence). The CDR3, as DNA: TGTGCCAGCAGTCAGGGGGACTATGGCTACACCTTC. Encoded protein: CASSQGDYGYTF.

The rearrangement links TRBV29-1 to TRBJ2-3; 10 bases align to TRBD1. There are 17 residues in the CDR3. The ends lost 6 bases at V and 0 bases at J; junction bases unmatched: 12. Germline values: CDR1 SQVTM, CDR2 ANQGSEA. This chain's CDR3 is CSVRTGGVITSTDTQYF. CDR3 DNA sequence: TGCAGCGTCCGGACAGGGGGAGTGATTACTAGCACAGATACGCAGTATTTT.

The chain combines TRBV18 with TRBJ1-6; TRBD1 matches 8 bases. The CDR3 is 14 residues long. V trimming: 11 bases; J trimming: 5 bases; junction bases outside the gene matches: 8. CDR1 is KGHSH and CDR2 is LQKENI in the germline V gene. This chain's CDR3 is CAGRTGTNNSPLHF. In DNA, the CDR3 is TGTGCCGGACGGACAGGGACCAATAATTCACCCCTCCACTTT. Filled out from reference TRBV18 and TRBJ1-6, the complete variable domain reads NAGVMQNPRHLVRRRGQEARLRCSPMKGHSHVYWYRQLPEEGLKFMVYLQKENIIDESGMPKERFSAEFPKEGPSILRIQQVVRGDSAAYFCAGRTGTNNSPLHFGNGTRLTVT.

V is TRBV29-1 and J is TRBJ1-4, with 9 positions matching TRBD1. CDR1 and CDR2 (germline): SQVTM, ANQGSEA. The CDR3 has 16 residues. Germline trimming cut 4 bases from V and 0 bases from J; bases unmatched to any gene: 6. The CDR3 sequence: CSVATGGFATNEKLFF. CDR3 DNA: TGCAGCGTTGCGACAGGGGGGTTTGCAACTAATGAAAAACTGTTTTTT.

The CDR3 sequence is CASSIQSSDNEQFF. The CDR3 coding sequence is TGTGCCAGCAGCATACAGAGTAGCGACAATGAGCAGTTCTTC. The chain employs TRBV27 and TRBJ2-1; TRBD2 is a possible D gene (5 bases). Trimming stripped 6 bases from V and 5 bases from J, with 14 bases between. The germline gives CDR1 MNHEY, CDR2 SMNVEV (reference sequence). This CDR3 region has 14 residues.

The chain couples TRBV5-4 to TRBJ2-5, with D perhaps matching TRBD1 or TRBD2 (5 bases each). Germline V gene sequence: CDR1 SGHNT, CDR2 YYREEE (reference sequence). V was shortened by 0 bases and J by 4 bases, with 10 bases between the two germline ends. CDR3 size: 14 residues. The CDR3 DNA is TGTGCCAGCAGCTTGGCGGGGCTGGGAGAGACCCAGTACTTC. It translates to CASSLAGLGETQYF.

The chain employs TRBV11-2 and TRBJ2-1; maybe TRBD1 (5 bases). CDR1 SGHAT and CDR2 FQNNGV come from the germline V gene. The CDR3 is made up of 14 amino acids. The ends were cut back, 1 base at V and 5 bases at J, with 9 bases in the middle. The CDR3 protein is CASSLGQRDNEQFF. CDR3 nucleotide sequence: TGTGCCAGCAGCTTAGGACAGAGAGACAATGAGCAGTTCTTC. The full variable domain, in which reference TRBV11-2 and TRBJ2-1 provide the parts outside the CDR3, is EAGVAQSPRYKIIEKRQSVAFWCNPISGHATLYWYQQILGQGPKLLIQFQNNGVVDDSQLPKDRFSAERLKGVDSTLKIQPAKLEDSAVYLCASSLGQRDNEQFFGPGTRLTVL.